The clone carrying this TCR beta chain showed up many times. The record originates from a study of T cells in Graves' hyperthyroidism and ophthalmopathy. The TCR beta CDR3 regions underwent amplification using RNA transcripts as the source. HTBI primers drove first-round RT-PCR of the TCR CDR3. TCRdb itself ran the multiplex PCR reads through MiXCR, one entry per CDR3 protein. This table holds some 570,000 distinct CDR3 sequences, approximately 17% found once. CDR3 length equals 14 residues. CDR1 and CDR2 (germline): MDHEN, SYDVKM. Trimming left V 2 bases short and J 0 bases short, with 8 bases between.

The receptor was derived from a woman younger than 30 with Graves' ophthalmopathy. The chain carries TRBV28 and TRBJ2-7; D unresolved. The source material was blood. CDR3 residues: CASSLKGFSYEQYF. The CDR3 bases are TGTGCCAGCAGTTTAAAGGGCTTCTCCTACGAGCAGTACTTC.